The rows below give T cell receptor beta chains drawn from one sample of a study of T cell responses to AZD1222 COVID-19 vaccine. Clones were read by immunoSEQ multiplex PCR, and TCRdb kept only the in-frame ones, dropping some. This table has about 130,000 clones, approximately 80% appearing once. Sequenced material: peripheral blood, taken on day 0 of AZD1222 vaccination. The source is an adult in good health. Both conserved end residues are part of each CDR3. A D gene is named only where the DNA matches it firmly. Only part of the rows carry a size: once, few, many, or a class if the clone is expanded.

clone size | J gene | D gene | V gene | CDR3 protein | CDR3 DNA
NA | TRBJ1-2 | TRBD1 | TRBV15 | CATSSSTGTGGRGYGYTF | TGTGCCACCAGCAGTTCTACCGGGACAGGGGGCAGAGGTTACGGCTACACCTTC
NA | TRBJ1-1 | NA | TRBV21-1 | CASSKGEGETIEAFF | TGTGCCAGCAGCAAAGGGGAAGGGGAGACAATCGAAGCTTTCTTT
NA | TRBJ1-5 | TRBD1 | TRBV28 | CASSPGTGGGNQPQHF | TGTGCCAGCAGTCCCGGGACAGGGGGCGGCAATCAGCCCCAGCATTTT
NA | TRBJ1-5 | NA | TRBV28 | CAEGNQPQHF | TGTGCCGAAGGGAATCAGCCCCAGCATTTT
NA | TRBJ1-6 | NA | TRBV27 | CASSQTGPSSPLHF | TGTGCCAGCAGTCAAACCGGGCCCAGTTCACCCCTCCACTTT
NA | TRBJ1-6 | NA | TRBV14 | CASSQGPKNSPLHF | TGTGCCAGCAGCCAAGGCCCCAAGAATTCACCCCTCCACTTT
once | TRBJ2-7 | NA | TRBV11-2 | CASSLSGVGAYEQYF | TGTGCCAGCAGCTTATCGGGGGTAGGGGCCTACGAGCAGTACTTC
NA | TRBJ2-1 | NA | TRBV5-1 | CASRMGGTPSYNEQFF | TGCGCCAGCAGAATGGGGGGCACCCCCAGTTACAATGAGCAGTTCTTC
NA | TRBJ1-1 | NA | TRBV6-5 | CASSYSGPTVNTEAFF | TGTGCCAGCAGTTACTCGGGGCCGACGGTGAACACTGAAGCTTTCTTT
NA | TRBJ2-7 | NA | TRBV12-3/TRBV12-4 | CASSNSYEQYF | TGTGCCAGCAGTAATTCCTACGAGCAGTACTTC
NA | TRBJ1-6 | TRBD1 | TRBV9 | CASSGTGANSPLHF | TGTGCCAGCAGCGGAACAGGGGCCAATTCACCCCTCCACTTT
NA | TRBJ1-2 | TRBD1 | TRBV30 | CAWSVLSWDSIYGYTF | TGTGCCTGGAGTGTATTATCGTGGGACAGTATCTATGGCTACACCTTC
NA | TRBJ1-2 | NA | TRBV27 | CASSLRGAQGYGYTF | TGTGCCAGCAGTTTAAGGGGGGCGCAAGGCTATGGCTACACCTTC
few | TRBJ1-5 | NA | TRBV19 | CASNKDLNQPQHF | TGTGCCAGTAATAAGGATCTCAATCAGCCCCAGCATTTT
NA | TRBJ1-1 | TRBD1 | TRBV10-3 | CAISPRPGQGTRLNTEAFF | TGTGCCATCAGTCCCCGGCCGGGACAGGGCACGAGACTGAACACTGAAGCTTTCTTT
NA | TRBJ1-6 | NA | TRBV28 | CASSLQRSPLHF | TGTGCCAGCAGTTTACAAAGATCACCCCTCCACTTT
NA | TRBJ2-1 | TRBD1 | TRBV6-5 | CASSLIRDSGNEQFF | TGTGCCAGCAGTTTGATCCGGGACAGTGGTAATGAGCAGTTCTTC
NA | TRBJ1-2 | NA | TRBV11-2 | CASSEKGQGTLYGYTF | TGTGCCAGCAGTGAGAAAGGGCAGGGGACCCTCTATGGCTACACCTTC
NA | TRBJ2-7 | TRBD1 | TRBV15 | CATSREPWDRGYEQYF | TGTGCCACCAGCAGAGAGCCGTGGGACAGGGGCTACGAGCAGTACTTC
few | TRBJ2-7 | NA | TRBV4-2 | CASSQGVGRDFYEQYF | TGTGCCAGCAGCCAAGGAGTGGGAAGGGACTTCTACGAGCAGTACTTC
NA | TRBJ2-3 | NA | TRBV19 | CASSARQTDTQYF | TGTGCCAGTAGTGCCCGACAGACAGATACGCAGTATTTT
NA | TRBJ2-1 | TRBD2 | TRBV11-2 | CASRQAWKAGGPDNEQFF | TGTGCCAGCAGACAAGCCTGGAAAGCGGGGGGGCCTGACAATGAGCAGTTCTTC
once | TRBJ1-6 | TRBD1 | TRBV19 | CASSPGTGGERSPLHF | TGTGCCAGTAGTCCCGGGACAGGGGGCGAACGATCACCCCTCCACTTT
NA | TRBJ2-7 | NA | TRBV28 | CASGGPGSRYEQYF | TGTGCCAGCGGGGGACCAGGGAGCCGATACGAGCAGTACTTC
NA | TRBJ2-7 | NA | TRBV7-8 | CASSFIGSYEQYF | TGTGCCAGCAGCTTTATTGGTTCCTACGAGCAGTACTTC
NA | TRBJ2-1 | TRBD2 | TRBV11-3 | CASSPGLADYNEQFF | TGTGCCAGCAGCCCGGGACTAGCAGATTACAATGAGCAGTTCTTC
NA | TRBJ1-5 | NA | TRBV7-9 | CASSLGEMWGGRQPQHF | TGTGCCAGCAGCTTAGGGGAAATGTGGGGCGGGCGACAGCCCCAGCATTTT
NA | TRBJ1-4 | NA | TRBV16 | CASSRGEGGEKLFF | TGTGCCAGCAGCCGAGGGGAGGGAGGTGAAAAACTGTTTTTT
NA | TRBJ1-5 | TRBD1 | TRBV7-8 | CASSSGQGNFDQPQHF | TGTGCCAGCAGCTCGGGACAGGGGAACTTCGATCAGCCCCAGCATTTT